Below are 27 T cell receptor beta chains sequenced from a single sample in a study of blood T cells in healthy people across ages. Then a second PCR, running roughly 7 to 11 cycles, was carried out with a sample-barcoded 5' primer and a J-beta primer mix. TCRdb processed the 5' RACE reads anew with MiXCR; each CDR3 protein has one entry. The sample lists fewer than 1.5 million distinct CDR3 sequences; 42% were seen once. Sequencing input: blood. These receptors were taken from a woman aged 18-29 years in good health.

CDR3 amino acids: CASSWGGTYEQYF. The CDR3, as DNA: TGTGCCAGCAGTTGGGGGGGGACCTACGAGCAGTACTTC. The chain joins TRBV27 to TRBJ2-7; 7 nucleotides agree with TRBD2. CDR1 is MNHEY and CDR2 is SMNVEV in the germline V gene (reference sequence). V shed 4 bases and J 2 bases; nucleotides not matched to a gene: 2. The CDR3 is 13 amino acids.

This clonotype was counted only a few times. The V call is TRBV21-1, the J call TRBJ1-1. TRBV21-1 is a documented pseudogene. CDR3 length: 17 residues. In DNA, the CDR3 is TGTGCCTACTCTAGGGGGACCTCTGGTATCTTTAACACTGAAGCTTTCTTT. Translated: CAYSRGTSGIFNTEAFF.

The CDR3 DNA follows: TGCAGCGTTAAGAAAGCGGGAGGCAACACCGGGGAGCTGTTTTTT. Translation gives CSVKKAGGNTGELFF. The V call is TRBV29-1, the J call TRBJ2-2; 9 nucleotides align to TRBD2. This CDR3 is built from 15 residues. Germline CDR1 SQVTM, CDR2 ANQGSEA. After removal of 5 bases from V and 2 bases from J, the junction contained 6 bases not matched to a gene.

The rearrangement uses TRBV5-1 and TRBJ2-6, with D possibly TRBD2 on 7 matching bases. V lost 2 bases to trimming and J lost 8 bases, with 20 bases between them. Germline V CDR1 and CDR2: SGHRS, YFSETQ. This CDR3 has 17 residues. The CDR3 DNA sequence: TGCGCCAGCAGCTTCGCCGAAGCAGGGGAGGGAACCAACGTCCTGACTTTC. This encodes CASSFAEAGEGTNVLTF.

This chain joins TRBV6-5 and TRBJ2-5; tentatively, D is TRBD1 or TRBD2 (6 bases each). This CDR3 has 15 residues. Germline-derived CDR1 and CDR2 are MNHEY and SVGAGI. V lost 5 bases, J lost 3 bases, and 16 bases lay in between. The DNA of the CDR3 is TGTGCCAGCAGTCCTTCGGGGGCCGGGGAAGAGACCCAGTACTTC. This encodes CASSPSGAGEETQYF.

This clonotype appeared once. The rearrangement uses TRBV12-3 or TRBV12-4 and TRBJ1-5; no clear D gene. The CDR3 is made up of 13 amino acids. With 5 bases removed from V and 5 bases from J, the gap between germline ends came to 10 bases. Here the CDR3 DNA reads TGTGCCAGCAGTACCCATAGTGATCAGCCCCAGCATTTT. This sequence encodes CASSTHSDQPQHF.

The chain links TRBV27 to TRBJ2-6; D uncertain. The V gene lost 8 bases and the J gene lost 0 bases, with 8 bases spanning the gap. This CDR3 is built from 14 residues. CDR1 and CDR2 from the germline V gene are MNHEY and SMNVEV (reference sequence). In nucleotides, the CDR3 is TGTGCCAGCCGAAGCATCTCTGGGGCCAACGTCCTGACTTTC. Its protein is CASRSISGANVLTF.

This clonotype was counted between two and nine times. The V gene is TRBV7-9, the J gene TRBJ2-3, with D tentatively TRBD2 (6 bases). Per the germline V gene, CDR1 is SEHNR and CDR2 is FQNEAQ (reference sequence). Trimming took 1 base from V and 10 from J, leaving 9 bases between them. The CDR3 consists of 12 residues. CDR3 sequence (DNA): TGTGCCAGCAGCTTAGTGGGAGGATCGCAGTATTTT. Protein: CASSLVGGSQYF.

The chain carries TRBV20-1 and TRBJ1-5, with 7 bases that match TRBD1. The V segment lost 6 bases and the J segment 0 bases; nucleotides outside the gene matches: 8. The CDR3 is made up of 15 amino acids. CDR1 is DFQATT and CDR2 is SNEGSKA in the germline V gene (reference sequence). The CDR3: CSAAAGTVSNQPQHF. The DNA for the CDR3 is TGCAGTGCAGCCGCCGGGACAGTTAGCAATCAGCCCCAGCATTTT.

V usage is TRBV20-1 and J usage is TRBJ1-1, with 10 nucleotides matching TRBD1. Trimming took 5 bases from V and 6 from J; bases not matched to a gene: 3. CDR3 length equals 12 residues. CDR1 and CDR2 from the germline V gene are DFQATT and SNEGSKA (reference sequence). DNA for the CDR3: TGCAGTGCTCCCGGGACAGGGGCTGAAGCTTTCTTT. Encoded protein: CSAPGTGAEAFF.

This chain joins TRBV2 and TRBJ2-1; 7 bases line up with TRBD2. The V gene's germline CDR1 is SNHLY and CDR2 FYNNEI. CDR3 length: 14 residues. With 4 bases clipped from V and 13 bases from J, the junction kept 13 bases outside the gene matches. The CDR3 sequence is CASSVPAGRETQFF. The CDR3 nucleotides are TGTGCCAGCAGTGTTCCGGCGGGGAGGGAGACCCAGTTCTTC.

CDR3 DNA sequence: TGTGCCATCAGGGCAGACAGGGTGGAGACCCAGTACTTC. This translates into CAIRADRVETQYF. The chain carries TRBV10-3 and TRBJ2-7, with 7 bases matching TRBD1. The tail of the sequence fits TRBJ2-5 better, so the J call may be wrong. The V gene's germline CDR1 is ENHRY and CDR2 SYGVKD. This CDR3 is 13 amino acids long.

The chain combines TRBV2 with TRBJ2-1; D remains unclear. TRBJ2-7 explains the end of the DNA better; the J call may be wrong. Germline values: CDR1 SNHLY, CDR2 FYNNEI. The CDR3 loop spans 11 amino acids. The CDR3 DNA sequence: TGTGCCAGCAGTGCGCCCAATGAGCAGTACTTC. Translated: CASSAPNEQYF.

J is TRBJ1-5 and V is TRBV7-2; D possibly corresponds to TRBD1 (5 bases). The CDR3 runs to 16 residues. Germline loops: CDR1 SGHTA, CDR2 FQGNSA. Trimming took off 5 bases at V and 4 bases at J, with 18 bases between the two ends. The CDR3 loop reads CASSRTQGGLNQPQHF. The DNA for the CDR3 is TGTGCCAGCAGCCGAACCCAGGGCGGTCTGAATCAGCCCCAGCATTTT.

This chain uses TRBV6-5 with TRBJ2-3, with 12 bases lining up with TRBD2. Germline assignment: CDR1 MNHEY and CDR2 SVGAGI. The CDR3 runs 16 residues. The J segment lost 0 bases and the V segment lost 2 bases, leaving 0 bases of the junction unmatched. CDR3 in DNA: TGTGCCAGCAGTTACGGGACTAGCGGGAGCACAGATACGCAGTATTTT. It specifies CASSYGTSGSTDTQYF.

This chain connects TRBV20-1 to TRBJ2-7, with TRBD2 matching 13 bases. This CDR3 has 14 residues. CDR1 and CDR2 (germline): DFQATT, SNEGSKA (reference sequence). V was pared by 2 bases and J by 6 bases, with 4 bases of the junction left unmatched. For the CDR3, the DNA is TGCAGTGCTAGAAGGACTAGCGGGGGTTCCGAGCAGTACTTC. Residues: CSARRTSGGSEQYF.

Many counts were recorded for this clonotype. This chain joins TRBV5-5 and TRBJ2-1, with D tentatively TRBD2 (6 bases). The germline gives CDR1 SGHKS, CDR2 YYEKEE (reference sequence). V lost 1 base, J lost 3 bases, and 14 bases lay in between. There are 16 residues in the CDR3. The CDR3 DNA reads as TGTGCCAGCAGCTTGAGTTCGTTAGCGGACTACAATGAGCAGTTCTTC. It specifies CASSLSSLADYNEQFF.

The chain's CDR3 is CASSEVVMNGYTF. For the CDR3, the DNA is TGTGCCAGCAGTGAAGTTGTGATGAATGGCTACACCTTC. The rearrangement uses TRBV6-1 and TRBJ1-2; D unclear. Deletions cut 1 base from V and 6 bases from J, with 9 bases between. This CDR3 spans 13 amino acids. The germline V gene encodes CDR1 MNHNS and CDR2 SASEGT.

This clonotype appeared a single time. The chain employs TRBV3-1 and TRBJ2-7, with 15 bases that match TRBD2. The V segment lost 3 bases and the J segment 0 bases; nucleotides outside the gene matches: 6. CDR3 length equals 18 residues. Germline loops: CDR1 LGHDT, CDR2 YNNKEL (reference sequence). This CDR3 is CASSHKGLAGGLSYEQYF. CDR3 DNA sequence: TGTGCCAGCAGCCACAAAGGACTAGCGGGGGGGCTCTCCTACGAGCAGTACTTC.

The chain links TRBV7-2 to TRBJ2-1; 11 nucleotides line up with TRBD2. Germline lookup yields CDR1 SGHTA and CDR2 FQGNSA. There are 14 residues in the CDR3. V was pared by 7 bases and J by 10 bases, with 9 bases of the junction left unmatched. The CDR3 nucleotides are TGTGCCAGCAAATGGGCTAGCGGGGGGCACGAGCAGTTCTTC. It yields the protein CASKWASGGHEQFF.

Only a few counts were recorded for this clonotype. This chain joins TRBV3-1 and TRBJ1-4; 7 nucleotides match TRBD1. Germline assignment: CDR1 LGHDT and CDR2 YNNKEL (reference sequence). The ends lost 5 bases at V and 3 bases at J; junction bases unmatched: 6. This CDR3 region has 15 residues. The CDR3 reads CASSGTRGSNEKLFF. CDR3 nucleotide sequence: TGTGCCAGCAGCGGAACCAGGGGGTCTAATGAAAAACTGTTTTTT.

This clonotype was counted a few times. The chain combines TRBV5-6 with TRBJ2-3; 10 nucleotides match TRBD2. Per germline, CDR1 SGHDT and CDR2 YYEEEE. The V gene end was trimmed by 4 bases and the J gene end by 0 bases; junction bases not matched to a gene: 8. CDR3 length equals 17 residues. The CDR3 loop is CASSLLSGRGSTDTQYF. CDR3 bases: TGTGCCAGCAGCCTCCTAAGCGGGAGGGGAAGCACAGATACGCAGTATTTT.

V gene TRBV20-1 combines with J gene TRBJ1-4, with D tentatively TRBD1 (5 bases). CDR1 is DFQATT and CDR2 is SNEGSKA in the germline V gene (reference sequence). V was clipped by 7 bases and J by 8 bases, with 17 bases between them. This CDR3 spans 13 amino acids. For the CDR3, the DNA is TGCAGTGAAAAAGCCAGGGTGGGGGAAAAACTGTTTTTT. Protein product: CSEKARVGEKLFF.

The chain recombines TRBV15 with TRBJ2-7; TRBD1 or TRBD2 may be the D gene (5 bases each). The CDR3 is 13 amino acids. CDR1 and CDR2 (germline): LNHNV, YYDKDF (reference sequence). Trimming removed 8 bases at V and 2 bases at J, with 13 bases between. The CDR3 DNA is TGTGCCACCGGGGCAGGGAGCACCTACGAGCAGTACTTC. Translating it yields CATGAGSTYEQYF.

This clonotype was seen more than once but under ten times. Here the CDR3 reads CASSQGQGLYNSPLHF. Written as DNA, the CDR3 is TGTGCCAGCAGCCAGGGACAGGGCCTCTATAATTCACCCCTCCACTTT. The rearrangement joins TRBV7-9 to TRBJ1-6; 9 bases match TRBD1. The CDR3 consists of 16 residues. The germline V gene encodes CDR1 SEHNR and CDR2 FQNEAQ (reference sequence). V was clipped by 5 bases and J by 3 bases; unmatched bases: 5.

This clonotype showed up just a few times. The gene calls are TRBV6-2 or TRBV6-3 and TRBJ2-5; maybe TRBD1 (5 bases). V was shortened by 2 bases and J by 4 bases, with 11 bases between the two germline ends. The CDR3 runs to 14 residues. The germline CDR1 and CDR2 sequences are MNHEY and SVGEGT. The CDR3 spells CASSYPTVPETQYF. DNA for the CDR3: TGTGCCAGCAGTTACCCGACAGTCCCAGAGACCCAGTACTTC.

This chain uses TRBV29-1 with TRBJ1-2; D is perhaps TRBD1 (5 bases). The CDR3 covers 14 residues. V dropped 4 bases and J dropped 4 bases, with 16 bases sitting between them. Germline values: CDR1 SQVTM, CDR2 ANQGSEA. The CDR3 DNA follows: TGCAGCGTTGGGGACGGACGCCGGGCCTATGGCTACACCTTC. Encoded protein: CSVGDGRRAYGYTF.